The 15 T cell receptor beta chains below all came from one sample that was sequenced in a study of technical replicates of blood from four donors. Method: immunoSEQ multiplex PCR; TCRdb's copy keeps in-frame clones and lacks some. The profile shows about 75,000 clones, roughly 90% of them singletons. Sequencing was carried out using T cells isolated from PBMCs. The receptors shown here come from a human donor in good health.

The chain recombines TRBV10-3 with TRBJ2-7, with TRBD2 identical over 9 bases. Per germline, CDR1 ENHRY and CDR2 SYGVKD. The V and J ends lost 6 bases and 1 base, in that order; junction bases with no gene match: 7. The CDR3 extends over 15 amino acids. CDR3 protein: CAIRPGLAVSYEQYF. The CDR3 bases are TGTGCCATCAGACCGGGACTAGCAGTTTCCTACGAGCAGTACTTC.

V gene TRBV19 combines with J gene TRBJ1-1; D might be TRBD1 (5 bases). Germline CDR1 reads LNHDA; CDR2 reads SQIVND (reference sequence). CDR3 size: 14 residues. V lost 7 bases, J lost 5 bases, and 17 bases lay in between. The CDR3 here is CASKYSQGRTEAFF. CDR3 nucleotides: TGTGCCAGTAAGTATTCGCAGGGAAGGACTGAAGCTTTCTTT.

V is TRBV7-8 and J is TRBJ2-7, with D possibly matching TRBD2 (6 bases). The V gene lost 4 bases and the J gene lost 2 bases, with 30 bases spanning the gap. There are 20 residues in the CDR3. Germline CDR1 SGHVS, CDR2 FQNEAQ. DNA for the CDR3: TGTGCCAGCAGCTCACCAGGAGGGGTGACCCCGGGACTCACACCCTACGAGCAGTACTTC. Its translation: CASSSPGGVTPGLTPYEQYF.

CDR3 sequence: CASSLVQATGELFF. The CDR3 DNA sequence: TGTGCCAGCAGCTTAGTGCAGGCCACCGGGGAGCTGTTTTTT. The gene calls are TRBV7-9 and TRBJ2-2; D is undetermined. This CDR3 is built from 14 residues. Trimming took off 1 base at V and 4 bases at J, with 7 bases between the two ends. Germline CDR1 and CDR2: SEHNR and FQNEAQ (reference sequence).

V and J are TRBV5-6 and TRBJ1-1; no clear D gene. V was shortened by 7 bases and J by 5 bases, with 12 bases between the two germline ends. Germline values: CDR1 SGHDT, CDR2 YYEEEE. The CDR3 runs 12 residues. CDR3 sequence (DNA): TGTGCCAGCTTCTCGGGATCGACTGAAGCTTTCTTT. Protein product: CASFSGSTEAFF.

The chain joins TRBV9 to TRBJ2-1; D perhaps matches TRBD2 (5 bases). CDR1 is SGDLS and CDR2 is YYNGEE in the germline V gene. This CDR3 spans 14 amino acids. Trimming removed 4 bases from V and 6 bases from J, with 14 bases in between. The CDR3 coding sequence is TGTGCCAGCAGCCCAAGCGGAGTGTTCAATGAGCAGTTCTTC. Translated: CASSPSGVFNEQFF.

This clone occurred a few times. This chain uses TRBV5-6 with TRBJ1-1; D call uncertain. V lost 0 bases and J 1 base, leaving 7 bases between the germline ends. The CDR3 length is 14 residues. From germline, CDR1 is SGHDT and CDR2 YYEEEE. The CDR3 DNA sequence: TGTGCCAGCAGCTTGGGGCGGGGGAACACTGAAGCTTTCTTT. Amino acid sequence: CASSLGRGNTEAFF.

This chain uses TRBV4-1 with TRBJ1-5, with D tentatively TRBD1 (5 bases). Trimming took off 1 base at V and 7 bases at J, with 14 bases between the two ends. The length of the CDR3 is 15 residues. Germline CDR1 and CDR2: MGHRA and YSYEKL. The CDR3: CASSQGGLEGQPQHF. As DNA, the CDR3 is TGCGCCAGCAGCCAAGGAGGGCTGGAGGGGCAGCCCCAGCATTTT.

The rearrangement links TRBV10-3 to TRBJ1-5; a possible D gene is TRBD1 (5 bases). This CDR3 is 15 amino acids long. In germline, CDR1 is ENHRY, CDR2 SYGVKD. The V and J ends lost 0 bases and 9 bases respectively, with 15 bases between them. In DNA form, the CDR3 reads TGTGCCATCAGTGAGTCGAAGGGCTTTAGGGGGCCCCAGCATTTT. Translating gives CAISESKGFRGPQHF.

CDR3 bases: TGTGCCAGCAGCTTGGCCGGGGGGGGTACCATGGCTTTCTTT. It codes for CASSLAGGGTMAFF. This chain connects TRBV5-6 to TRBJ1-1, with D possibly TRBD1 on 5 matching bases. Germline V lookup: CDR1 SGHDT, CDR2 YYEEEE. This CDR3 spans 14 amino acids. V was trimmed by 0 bases and J by 11 bases, leaving 17 bases between them. Full variable domain (remainder filled in from reference TRBV5-6 and TRBJ1-1): DAGVTQSPTHLIKTRGQQVTLRCSPKSGHDTVSWYQQALGQGPQFIFQYYEEEERQRGNFPDRFSGHQFPNYSSELNVNALLLGDSALYLCASSLAGGGTMAFFGQGTRLTVV.

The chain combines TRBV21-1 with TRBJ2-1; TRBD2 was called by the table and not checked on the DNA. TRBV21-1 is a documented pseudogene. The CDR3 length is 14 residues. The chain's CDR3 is CANGGVMGDNEQFF. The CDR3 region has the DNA TGTGCCAACGGGGGGGTAATGGGCGACAATGAGCAGTTCTTC.

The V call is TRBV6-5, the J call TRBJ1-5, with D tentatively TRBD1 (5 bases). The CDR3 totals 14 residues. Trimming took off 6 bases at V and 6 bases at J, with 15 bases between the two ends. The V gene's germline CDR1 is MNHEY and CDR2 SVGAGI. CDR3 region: CASREGGDRQPQHF. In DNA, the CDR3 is TGTGCCAGCAGGGAGGGAGGGGATCGTCAGCCCCAGCATTTT.

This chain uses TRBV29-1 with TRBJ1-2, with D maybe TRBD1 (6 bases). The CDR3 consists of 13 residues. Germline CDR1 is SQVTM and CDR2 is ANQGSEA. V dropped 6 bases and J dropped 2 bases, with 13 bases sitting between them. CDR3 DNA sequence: TGCAGCGTCGCGGATGGACAGAACTATGGCTACACCTTC. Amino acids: CSVADGQNYGYTF.

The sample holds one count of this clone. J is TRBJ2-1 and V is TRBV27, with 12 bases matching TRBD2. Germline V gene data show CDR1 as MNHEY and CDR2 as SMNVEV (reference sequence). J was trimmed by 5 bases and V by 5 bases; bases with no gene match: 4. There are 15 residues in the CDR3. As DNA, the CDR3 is TGTGCCAGCAGTAGACTAGCGGGAGTGGACAATGAGCAGTTCTTC. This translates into CASSRLAGVDNEQFF.

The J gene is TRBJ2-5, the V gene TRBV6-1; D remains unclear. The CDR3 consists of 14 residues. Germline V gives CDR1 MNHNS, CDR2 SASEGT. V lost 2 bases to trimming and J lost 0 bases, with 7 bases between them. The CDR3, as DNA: TGTGCCAGCAGTGAATTCCCGTACCAAGAGACCCAGTACTTC. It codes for CASSEFPYQETQYF.